This note documents a single T cell receptor beta chain sequence. Its antigen is undetermined. The germline V gene has CDR1 ENHRY and CDR2 SYGVKD. With 4 bases removed from V and 2 bases from J, the gap between germline ends came to 20 bases. The CDR3 sequence is 17 residues long. This entry comes from a study of T cells in Graves' hyperthyroidism and ophthalmopathy. The study, taken as a whole, reports: Blood also showed most of the thyroid clonotypes that were expanded above 0.001.

Amplified TCR beta CDR3 regions derived from RNA transcripts. Carried out on the TCR CDR3, a first-round RT-PCR used the HTBI primer set. One entry per CDR3 protein, called by TCRdb with MiXCR from the multiplex PCR reads. The repertoire includes 500,000 to 600,000 distinct CDR3 sequences, 46% of them detected once, and about 45% sits in the top ten. This TCR was recovered from an adult woman with Graves' disease, either hyperthyroidism or ophthalmopathy (not recorded which). The V gene is TRBV10-3, the J gene TRBJ2-5; D tentatively reads TRBD1 or TRBD2 (5 bases each). The sequencing input was peripheral blood or thyroid tissue (not recorded which). The CDR3 here is CAISGPGDGVLQETQYF. The CDR3 DNA reads TGTGCCATCAGTGGCCCTGGGGACGGTGTCCTTCAAGAGACCCAGTACTTC.